Included here is one TCR beta chain sequence, with context. Sequenced by immunoSEQ multiplex PCR; TCRdb stores in-frame clones only, minus some. The repertoire has about 15,000 clones, roughly 80% of them found once; the top ten carry 0.4% to 0.55%. The source of the sample is a study of follicular helper T cells after annual influenza vaccination. Study overall: For some subjects, blood spans the 2013-2014, 2014-2015 and 2015-2016 annual vaccinations.

Time point here: 2014-2015 season, pre-vaccination. This sample comprised CXCR5- memory CD4+ T cells sorted from blood, obtained on the day of influenza vaccination. This receptor was identified in an adult who received the influenza vaccine.

CDR3 DNA: TGTGCCAGCAGGCCCGACAGGGGCTCCTATAATTCACCCCTCCACTTT. This sequence encodes CASRPDRGSYNSPLHF. The chain links TRBV7-2 to TRBJ1-6, with TRBD1 matching over 8 bases. The CDR3 totals 16 residues. After removal of 6 bases from V and 0 bases from J, the junction contained 4 bases not matched to a gene. Per the germline V gene, CDR1 is SGHTA and CDR2 is FQGNSA.